Here is one T cell receptor (beta chain) with its context. Its antigen is undetermined. Germline CDR1 LNHDA, CDR2 SQIVND (reference sequence). This CDR3 is built from 15 residues. Losses at the gene ends were 3 bases for V and 0 bases for J; bases not matched to a gene: 2. These data come from a study of cytomegalovirus exposure and HLA in healthy donors. Whole-study findings and limits: Previous analysis showed most TCR beta V segments were productive about 90% or about 30% of the time. Cytomegalovirus status, reportedly, was diagnosed with high specificity and sensitivity by the classifier.

It was with 60 Vbeta and 13 Jbeta primers that the PCR ran. TCRdb's copy holds only in-frame clones and misses some; the assay was immunoSEQ multiplex PCR. The repertoire holds some 56,000 clones, with about 80% as singletons. Specimen: PBMCs. The TCR was taken from a woman in her 40s in good health and CMV-seronegative. The rearrangement joins TRBV19 to TRBJ2-1; 7 positions agree with TRBD2. The CDR3 DNA sequence: TGTGCCAGTAGTATGTCGGGGGGCTCCTACAATGAGCAGTTCTTC. It encodes CASSMSGGSYNEQFF.